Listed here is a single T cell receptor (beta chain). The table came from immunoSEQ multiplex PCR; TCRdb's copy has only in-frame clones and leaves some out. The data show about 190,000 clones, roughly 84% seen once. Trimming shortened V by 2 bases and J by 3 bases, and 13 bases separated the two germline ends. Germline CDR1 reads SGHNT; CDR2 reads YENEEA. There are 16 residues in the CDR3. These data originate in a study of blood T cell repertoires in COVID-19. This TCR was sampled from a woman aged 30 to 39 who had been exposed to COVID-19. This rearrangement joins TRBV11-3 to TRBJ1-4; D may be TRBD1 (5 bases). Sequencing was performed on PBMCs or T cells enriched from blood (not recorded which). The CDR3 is CASSLRAQGANEKLFF. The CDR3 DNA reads TGTGCCAGCAGCTTAAGGGCGCAAGGGGCTAATGAAAAACTGTTTTTT.